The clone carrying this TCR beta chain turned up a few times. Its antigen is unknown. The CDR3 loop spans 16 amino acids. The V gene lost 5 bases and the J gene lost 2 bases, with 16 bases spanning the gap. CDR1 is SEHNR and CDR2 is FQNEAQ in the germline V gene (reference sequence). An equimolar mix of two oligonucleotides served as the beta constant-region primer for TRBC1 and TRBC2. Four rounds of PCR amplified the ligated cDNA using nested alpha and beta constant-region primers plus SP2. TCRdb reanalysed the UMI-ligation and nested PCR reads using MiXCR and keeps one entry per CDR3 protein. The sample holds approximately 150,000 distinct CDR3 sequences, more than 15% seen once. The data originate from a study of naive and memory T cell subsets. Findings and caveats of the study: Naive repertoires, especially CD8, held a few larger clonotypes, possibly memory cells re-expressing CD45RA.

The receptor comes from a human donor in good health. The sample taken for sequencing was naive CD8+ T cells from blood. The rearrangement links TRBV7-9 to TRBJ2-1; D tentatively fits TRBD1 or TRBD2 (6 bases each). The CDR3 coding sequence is TGTGCCAGCAGCCCTCCGGGGGCCCGAACCTACAATGAGCAGTTCTTC. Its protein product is CASSPPGARTYNEQFF.